Listed below are T cell receptor beta chains from one sample, sequenced in a study of T cell changes during pregnancy in multiple sclerosis. Sequencing used immunoSEQ multiplex PCR; TCRdb keeps in-frame clones, though not all of them. The table lists approximately 79,000 clones, around nine tenths of them singletons. Source: CD4+ T cells from peripheral blood mononuclear cells, taken before pregnancy. The receptors come from a female donor with multiple sclerosis, enrolled in a pregnancy study. The CDR3 runs from the conserved cysteine through the conserved F or W. D genes are given only for firm matches.

>16|TRBD1|TRBJ1-6|TRBV10-2
TGCGCCAGCAGTGTCCAGGGGGCCCTTTTAAATTCACCCCTCCACTTT
CASSVQGALLNSPLHF
>14|TRBD1|TRBJ1-4|TRBV5-1
TGCGCCAGCAGCTTCCGGGACAGCAATGAAAAACTGTTTTTT
CASSFRDSNEKLFF
>13|TRBD2|TRBJ2-5|TRBV2
TGTGCCAGCAGTGAAGGCCTAGCGGGGGGGCCAGACTTC
CASSEGLAGGPDF
>17|TRBD1|TRBJ2-2|TRBV27
TGTGCCAGCAGTAACCTACCGGGACAGGTCGACACCGGGGAGCTGTTTTTT
CASSNLPGQVDTGELFF
>13|TRBD1|TRBJ1-2|TRBV5-4
TGTGCCAGCAGTTTACAGGGGGCTGGTGGCTACACCTTC
CASSLQGAGGYTF
>15|.|TRBJ2-1|TRBV4-1
TGCGCCAGCAGCCAAGAAGGAAGGGGTGCCAATGAGCAGTTCTTC
CASSQEGRGANEQFF
>21|TRBD1|TRBJ2-4|TRBV27
TGTGCCAGCAGTTTATTTCCTACGGGACAGGGTGTTATTTGGGGCAAAAACATTCAGTACTTC
CASSLFPTGQGVIWGKNIQYF
>14|.|TRBJ1-5|TRBV18
TGTGCCAGCTCACTGTACGGGGAGACGCAGCCCCAGCATTTT
CASSLYGETQPQHF
>15|TRBD2|TRBJ2-5|TRBV5-1
TGCGCCAGCAGCTCCCTCGGGAGGGTCCAAGAGACCCAGTACTTC
CASSSLGRVQETQYF
>15|TRBD1|TRBJ1-6|TRBV19
TGTGCCAGTAGTCGGGACAGGGGTCGAAATTCACCCCTCCACTTT
CASSRDRGRNSPLHF
>17|TRBD1|TRBJ2-3|TRBV19
TGTGCCAGTAGCCTCACGGGGCCCAGGGGGACCACAGATACGCAGTATTTT
CASSLTGPRGTTDTQYF